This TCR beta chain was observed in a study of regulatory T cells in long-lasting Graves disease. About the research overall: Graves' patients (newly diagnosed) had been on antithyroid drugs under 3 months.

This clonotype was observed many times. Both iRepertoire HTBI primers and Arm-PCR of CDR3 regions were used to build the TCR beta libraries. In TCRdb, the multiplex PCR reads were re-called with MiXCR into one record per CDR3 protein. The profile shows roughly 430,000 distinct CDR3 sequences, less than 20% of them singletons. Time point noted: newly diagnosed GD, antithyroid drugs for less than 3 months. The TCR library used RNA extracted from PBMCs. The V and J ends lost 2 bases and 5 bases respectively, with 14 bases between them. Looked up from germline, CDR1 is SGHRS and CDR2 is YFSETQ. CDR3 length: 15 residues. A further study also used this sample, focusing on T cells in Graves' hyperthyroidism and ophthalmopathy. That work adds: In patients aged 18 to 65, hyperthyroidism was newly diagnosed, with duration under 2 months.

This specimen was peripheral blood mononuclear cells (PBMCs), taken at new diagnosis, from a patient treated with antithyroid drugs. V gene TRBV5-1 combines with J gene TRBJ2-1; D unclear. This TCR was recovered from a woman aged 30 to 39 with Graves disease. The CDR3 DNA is TGCGCCAGCAGCTTATTACACCCCGCGGACAATGAGCAGTTCTTC. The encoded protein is CASSLLHPADNEQFF.